Sequencing of this T cell receptor beta chain was carried out in a study of blood T cell repertoires in COVID-19 (dated by TCRdb to between 2020 and 2021). Concerning the study at large: Samples from collaborators originated in the United States, Italy and Spain and spanned both the acute and convalescent phases of COVID-19. The prospective study material was composed of cDNA or gDNA derived from T cells, B-cell-depleted T cells, or PBMCs. Subjects who had been exposed to COVID-19, were actively infected with it, or had recovered from it provided the deeply sampled blood TCRbeta repertoires that made up the dataset. The repertoires were made available in a free public database intended to serve as a resource for research on the immune response to SARS-CoV-2. Samples were obtained from the ongoing ImmuneRACE study (first 160 participants) and from 1,000 to 1,500 subjects provided by 6 global collaborators. Nearly every sample came with metadata listing a de-identified subject ID, COVID-19 status, age in years and sex. HLA class I and class II types, where available, came from metadata supplied by the sample provider rather than from assay-based typing.

What the authors observed across the whole study: The quantity of clinical and demographic metadata differed by source and by participant and was supplied without curation.

TCRbeta CDR3 regions were amplified from genomic DNA using the immunoSEQ Assay, a bias-controlled multiplex PCR. In the paper's pipeline: The number of nucleated cells in each sample was estimated by amplification of reference gene primers within the assay. To quantify the absolute abundance of each unique TCRbeta CDR3 rearrangement, sequence reads were collapsed and filtered. Productive Simpson clonality was computed per sample as the square root of Simpson's diversity index over productive rearrangements. The immuneACCESS repertoire file appears here via TCRdb, limited to in-frame rearrangements. These files lack a portion of the clones; in checked studies, under half of the deficit traces to unresolved V genes, and the cause of the others is not known. Clonal size and the V and J genes are those of that table, whereas D and trimming came from the DNA. Across this sample there are about 210,000 clones, with around 80% seen only once. The ten largest clones represent under 12% of the sample.

Details on this clone: No cognate antigen has been identified for it. No qualities accompany the bases; no much larger clone lies one base away.

One collaborating source in Seattle enrolled patients while the patients were actively infected and followed the patients over time throughout the course of disease. Each collaborating institution followed its own protocols to collect whole blood in K2EDTA tubes. For TCRbeta analysis, collaborator samples were shipped as frozen whole blood, as isolated PBMCs, or as DNA extracted from either sample type. The sequenced sample consisted of peripheral blood. This clonotype originated in a woman older than 75 with COVID-19, enrolled during active disease.

The CDR3 region has the sequence CASASPYNEQFF. The DNA sequence is given as TGTGCCAGCGCGAGTCCCTACAATGAGCAGTTCTTC. This chain joins TRBV5-4 to TRBJ2-1; the D gene assignment is ambiguous. V drops 7 bases and J drops 2 bases, leaving 7 bases in between. Measured from the cysteine to the phenylalanine, the CDR3 is 12 residues long. The read is trimmed to its CDR3 DNA, 36 bases read in frame from base 1. According to the germline V gene (reference sequence), CDR1 reads SGHNT and CDR2 reads YYREEE.